This TCR beta chain appears in the sequencing data of a study of vaccination effects on CD4 cells after COVID-19 (dated by TCRdb to between 2022 and 2023). General notes on the study: In the ViraFEST assay, PBMC were stimulated with viral peptide pools, and antigen-specific CD4+ T cell clonotypes were then identified by expansion using TCR sequencing. After vaccination, three convalescent patients were sampled at an early time point (day +14) and at a late time point (day +241, +227 and +161, respectively). Across the study, the median time from the second dose to post-vaccine sampling was 72 days (range 14 to 241). Each well held 2 million to 2.5 million PBMC cultured in IMDM containing roughly 5.1% human AB serum, 8.5 to 10 IU/ml IL-2 and gentamicin, along with around 9.4 ug/ml peptides. SARS-CoV-2 spike-specific CD4+ TCR repertoires from before and after mRNA vaccination were compared in COVID-19 convalescent patients and in infection-naive vaccine recipients. A total of more than 8 COVID-19 convalescent patients and several SARS-CoV-2-naive healthy vaccine recipients were included in the full study. Cultures from other donors in the study were sequenced using the Oncomine TCR Beta short-read assay on an Illumina iSeq 100. Points the paper makes about the study in general: Among convalescent patients, the spike-reactive repertoire after vaccination was made up mainly of new vaccine-induced clones that were largely distinct from the clones induced by infection. Limitations of the study were the small number of convalescent patients and the absence of early post-infection timepoints. At late post-vaccination timepoints, both infection-induced and vaccine-induced clones showed marked clonal contraction, consistent with waning T cell responses.

The library came from the immunoSEQ multiplex PCR assay. DNA from the cultured and isolated CD4+ T cells underwent TCR beta CDR3 sequencing. Processing in the source paper ran as follows. Non-productive TCR sequences were removed and reads were trimmed to the CDR3 region, keeping CDR3s of at least 7 amino acids. The MANAFEST web app was used to pick out antigen-specific clonotypes by comparing their expansion in peptide wells with that in reference cultures. Positive clones required FDR<0.05 expansion versus reference and all other wells, odds ratio above 5, and frequency above 0.1% in two replicate wells. Clonotypes significantly expanded in SARS-CoV-2 spike wells and in at least one common cold coronavirus spike condition were defined as cross-reactive. CDR3 similarity was assessed by Levenshtein distance with the stringdist R package, and unrooted trees were built with ape in R 3.6.1. Sourced from immuneACCESS, this table was stored by TCRdb with only in-frame sequences that have V and J called. A share of the clones is absent; for the studies checked, an unresolved V gene accounts for under half, and the remainder has no known explanation. V and J calls and clone size come straight from that table; D and trimming were deduced from the DNA. This sample comprises roughly 35,000 clones, about 68% of them detected only once. Of the sample, approximately 6.3% falls within the top ten clones.

Note on this clone: The target of this receptor is not known. It has no much larger one-base neighbor in the sample; base qualities were not kept.

CDR1 and CDR2, per the germline V gene, are SNHLY and FYNNEI. The CDR3 holds 12 amino acids from the cysteine to the phenylalanine. This entry keeps only the CDR3 DNA: 36 bases, framed from base 1. Trimming removed 4 bases from V and 6 bases from J; the gene matches leave 2 bases unexplained. After more than nine days of culture, CD4+ T cells were isolated with the EasySep CD4+ T cell isolation kit. PCR-confirmed SARS-CoV-2 infection had occurred in convalescent patients between March and December 2020, before the Alpha, Beta and Delta variants emerged in the United States. Each participant received two doses of an mRNA SARS-CoV-2 vaccine, either BNT162b2 or mRNA-1273. Half of the culture medium was replaced with fresh IL-2-containing medium on days 3 and 7. Each peptide stimulation condition was cultured in triplicate wells unless otherwise noted. PBMC were separated from whole blood using Ficoll-Paque Plus gradient centrifugation and were then either cryopreserved at -140C or used fresh. The QIAamp micro DNA kit was used to extract genomic DNA from the cultured CD4+ T cells.

Recombination joined TRBV2 with TRBJ1-2; 7 central nucleotides agree with TRBD1. Source: CD4+ T cells from PBMCs cultured without peptide, taken after COVID-19 vaccination. The TCR sequence derives from a human donor who had a prior SARS-CoV-2 infection. The bases read TGTGCCAGCAGTGGACAGGGTCATGGCTACACCTTC. Its protein is CASSGQGHGYTF.